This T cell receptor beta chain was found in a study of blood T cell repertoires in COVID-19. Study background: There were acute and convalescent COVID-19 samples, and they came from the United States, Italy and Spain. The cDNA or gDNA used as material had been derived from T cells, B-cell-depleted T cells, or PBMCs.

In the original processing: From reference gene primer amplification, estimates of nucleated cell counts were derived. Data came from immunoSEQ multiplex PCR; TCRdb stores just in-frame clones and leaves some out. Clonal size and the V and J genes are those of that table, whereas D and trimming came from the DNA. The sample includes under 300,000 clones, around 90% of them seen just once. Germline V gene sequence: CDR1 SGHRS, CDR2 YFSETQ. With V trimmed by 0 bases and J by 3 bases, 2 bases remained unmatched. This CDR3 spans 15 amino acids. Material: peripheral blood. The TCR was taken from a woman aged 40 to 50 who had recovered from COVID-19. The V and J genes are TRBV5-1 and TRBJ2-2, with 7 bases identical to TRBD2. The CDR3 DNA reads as TGCGCCAGCAGCTTGGCTAGCGGAGACACCGGGGAGCTGTTTTTT. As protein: CASSLASGDTGELFF.